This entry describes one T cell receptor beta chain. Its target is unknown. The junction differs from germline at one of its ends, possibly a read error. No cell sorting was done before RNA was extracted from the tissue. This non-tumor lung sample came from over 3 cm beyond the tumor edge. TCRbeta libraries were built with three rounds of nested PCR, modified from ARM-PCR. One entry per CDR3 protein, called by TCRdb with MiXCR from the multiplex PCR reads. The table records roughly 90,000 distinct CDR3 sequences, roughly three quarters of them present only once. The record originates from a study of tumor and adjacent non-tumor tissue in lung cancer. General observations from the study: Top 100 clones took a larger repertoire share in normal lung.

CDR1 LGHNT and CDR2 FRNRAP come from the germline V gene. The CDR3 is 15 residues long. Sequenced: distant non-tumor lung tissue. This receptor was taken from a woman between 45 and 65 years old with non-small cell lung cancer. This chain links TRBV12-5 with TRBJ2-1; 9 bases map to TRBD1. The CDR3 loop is CVSRLPGQGVHEQFF. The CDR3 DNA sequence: TGTGTTAGTAGATTGCCGGGACAGGGCGTCCATGAGCAGTTCTTC.